This T cell receptor (beta chain) was identified in a study of T cells after posttransplantation cyclophosphamide (dated by TCRdb to about 2016). Some background on the complete study: Using TRB sequencing, the study followed how the T cell repertoire reconstituted after myeloablative bone marrow transplantation in which posttransplantation cyclophosphamide served as GVHD prophylaxis. Samples from 30 to 45 PTCy-treated patients and 15 to 20 related bone marrow donors of those patients were subjected to antigen receptor sequencing. Blood from all 35 or so PTCy patients with 1-year posttransplant specimens was subjected to TRB sequencing. In 3 patients, up to roughly 3 additional blood samples taken between 2 and 5.2 years after transplant also underwent TRB sequencing, as did pretransplant blood from 4 patients. Because TRA and TRB clonality correlated tightly in several samples, later TCR analyses were limited to TRB. Public TRB sequences were searched against a database of over 3,000 sequences associated with responses to pathogens, tumor antigens, self-antigens and alloantigens.

Viable CD3+CD4+ or CD3+CD8+ cells that were CCR7+CD45RA+CD45RO-CD95-CD27+CD28+ were defined as naive T cells. Peripheral blood samples were provided by related bone marrow donors on the day of marrow donation. Peripheral blood and bone marrow mononuclear cells were isolated by Ficoll-Hypaque density centrifugation and cryopreserved. CD4+ and CD8+ T cells, including naive and memory subsets, were sorted by FACS using a FACSAria II. TRB sequencing was run on genomic DNA with either the immunoSEQ assay at survey resolution or the hsTCRB kit. On the study's bioinformatics: Initial read processing used immunoSEQ software, and repertoire analyses used the LymphoSeq R package. For each TRB dataset, clonality was calculated as 1 minus normalized Shannon entropy, and the Gini coefficient was computed as well. To infer phenotypes in unsorted samples, TRB sequences from sorted subsets of the recipient or donor were mapped onto the unsorted samples of the same recipient. Drawn from immuneACCESS, this table holds only the in-frame rearrangements with V and J called that TCRdb kept. Clones are partly lost; checked studies trace under half to an unresolved V gene and leave the rest unexplained. V and J calls plus clone size are reproduced from that table; the DNA served to infer D and trimming. The sample records about 32,000 clones, about 91% of which are singletons. Approximately 0.1% of the sample is taken by the ten largest.

The CDR3 spans 16 residues, from the cysteine through the phenylalanine. CDR3 DNA only is kept here, 48 bases in frame from base 1. The germline V gene encodes CDR1 SGHDN and CDR2 FVKESK. V loses 0 bases of germline sequence and J loses 3 bases, and the interval between the two ends is 12 bases. Here is what the overall study found, with its caveats: Donor-recipient similarity was low at 1-2 months but rose over the first year, and later blood repertoires were often dominated by donor CD8+ memory clones. The TRB repertoires of T cells infiltrating skin or GI tract showed only limited overlap with the TRB repertoires of T cells in blood. Across 45 patients, recipient CMV seropositivity and CMV reactivation were highly associated with TRB clonality; PTCy diversity was similar to CNI/methotrexate controls.

In regard to this clone: What this receptor recognizes is not known. The input lacks base qualities; no much larger clone sits a single base away.

This receptor was obtained from a man aged 25-45 years in good health and a related stem cell transplant donor. The sequencing input was naive CD4+ T cells sorted from blood. Rearrangement joined TRBV14 to TRBJ2-1, with no confidently assigned D gene. The CDR3 protein sequence reads: CASSQDTAEHYNEQFF. The DNA reads TGTGCCAGCAGCCAAGATACGGCGGAGCACTACAATGAGCAGTTCTTC.